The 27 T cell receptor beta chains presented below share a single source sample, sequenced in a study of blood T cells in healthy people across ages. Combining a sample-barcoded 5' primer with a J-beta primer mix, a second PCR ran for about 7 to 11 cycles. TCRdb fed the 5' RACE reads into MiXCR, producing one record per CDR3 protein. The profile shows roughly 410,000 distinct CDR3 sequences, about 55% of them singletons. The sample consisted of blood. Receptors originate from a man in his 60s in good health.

CDR3 sequence: CASSLEREDTQYF. CDR3 bases: TGTGCCAGCAGTTTGGAGAGAGAAGATACGCAGTATTTT. The V and J genes are TRBV12-3 or TRBV12-4 and TRBJ2-3; D is unresolved. The ends were cut back, 3 bases at V and 5 bases at J, with 9 bases in the middle. CDR3 size: 13 residues.

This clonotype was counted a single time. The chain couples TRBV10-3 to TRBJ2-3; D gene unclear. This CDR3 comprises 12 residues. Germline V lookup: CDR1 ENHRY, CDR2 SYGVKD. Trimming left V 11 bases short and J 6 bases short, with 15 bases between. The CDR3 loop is CALGPPEDTQYF. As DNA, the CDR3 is TGTGCCCTCGGGCCCCCAGAGGATACGCAGTATTTT.

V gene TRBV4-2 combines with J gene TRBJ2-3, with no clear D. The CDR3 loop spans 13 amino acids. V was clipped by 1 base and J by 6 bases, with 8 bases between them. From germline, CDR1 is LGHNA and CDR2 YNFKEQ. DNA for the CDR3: TGTGCCAGCAGCCAAGCTTTTATGGATACGCAGTATTTT. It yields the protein CASSQAFMDTQYF.

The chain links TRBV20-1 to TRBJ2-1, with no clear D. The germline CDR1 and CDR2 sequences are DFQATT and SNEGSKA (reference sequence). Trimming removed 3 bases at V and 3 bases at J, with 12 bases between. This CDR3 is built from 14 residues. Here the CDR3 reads CSARVGLDYNEQFF. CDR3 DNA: TGCAGTGCTAGGGTCGGTCTAGACTACAATGAGCAGTTCTTC.

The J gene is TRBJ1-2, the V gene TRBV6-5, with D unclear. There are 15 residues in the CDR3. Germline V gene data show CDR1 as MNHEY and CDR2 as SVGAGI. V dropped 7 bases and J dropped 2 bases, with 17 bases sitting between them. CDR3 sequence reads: CASTRDRLLNYGYTF. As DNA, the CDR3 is TGTGCCAGCACACGAGACCGACTTTTAAACTATGGCTACACCTTC.

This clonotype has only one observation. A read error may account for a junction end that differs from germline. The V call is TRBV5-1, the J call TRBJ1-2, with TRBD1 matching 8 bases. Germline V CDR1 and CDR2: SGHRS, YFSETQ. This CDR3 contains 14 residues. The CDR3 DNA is TGCGCCAGCCGGACAGGGTCCGCTAACTACGGCTACACCTTC. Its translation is CASRTGSANYGYTF.

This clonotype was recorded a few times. CDR3 sequence reads: CASSYVQGPDTQYF. The CDR3 DNA is TGTGCCAGCAGTTATGTACAGGGGCCAGATACGCAGTATTTT. V gene TRBV6-5 combines with J gene TRBJ2-3, with 7 nucleotides matching TRBD1. The V gene's germline CDR1 is MNHEY and CDR2 SVGAGI. This CDR3 is 14 amino acids long. J gave up 4 bases and V 3 bases, and 4 bases lay outside the gene matches.

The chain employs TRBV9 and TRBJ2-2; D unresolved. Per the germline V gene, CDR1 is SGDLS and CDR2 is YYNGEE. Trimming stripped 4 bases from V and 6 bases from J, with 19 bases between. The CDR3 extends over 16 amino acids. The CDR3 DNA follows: TGTGCCAGCAGCACCCTCCCGGGTTCCAAGGCCGGGGAGCTGTTTTTT. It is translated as CASSTLPGSKAGELFF.

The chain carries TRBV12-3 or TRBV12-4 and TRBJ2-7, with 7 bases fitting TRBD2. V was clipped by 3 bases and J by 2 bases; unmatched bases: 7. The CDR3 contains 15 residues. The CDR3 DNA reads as TGTGCCAGCAGTTTGGGGCTAGCGGTAACCTACGAGCAGTACTTC. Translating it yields CASSLGLAVTYEQYF.

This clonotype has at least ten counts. Here the CDR3 reads CASGPGGGDTQYF. The CDR3 bases are TGTGCTAGCGGACCCGGAGGGGGAGATACGCAGTATTTT. The chain uses TRBV7-7 and TRBJ2-3; D is tentatively TRBD1 or TRBD2 (6 bases each). This CDR3 is 13 amino acids long. Germline loops: CDR1 SSHAT, CDR2 FNYEAQ (reference sequence).

This CDR3 reads CASTEGDSNQPQHF. In DNA form, the CDR3 reads TGTGCCAGCACCGAGGGGGATAGCAATCAGCCCCAGCATTTT. V gene TRBV6-1 combines with J gene TRBJ1-5; D perhaps matches TRBD1 (6 bases). The germline V gene has CDR1 MNHNS and CDR2 SASEGT. CDR3 length: 14 amino acids. Trimming shortened V by 7 bases and J by 0 bases, and 10 bases separated the two germline ends.

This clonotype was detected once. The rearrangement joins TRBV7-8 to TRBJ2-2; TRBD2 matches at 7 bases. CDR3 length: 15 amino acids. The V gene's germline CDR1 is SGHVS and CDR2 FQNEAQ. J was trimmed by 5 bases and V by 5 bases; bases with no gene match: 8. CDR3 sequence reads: CASSPGGMDTGELFF. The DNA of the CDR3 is TGTGCCAGCAGCCCCGGGGGGATGGATACCGGGGAGCTGTTTTTT.

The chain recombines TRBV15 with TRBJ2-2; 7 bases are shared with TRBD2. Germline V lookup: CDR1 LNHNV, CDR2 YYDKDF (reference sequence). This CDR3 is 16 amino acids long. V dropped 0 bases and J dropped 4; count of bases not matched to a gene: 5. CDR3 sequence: CATSREWGGITGELFF. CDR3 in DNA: TGTGCCACCAGCAGAGAGTGGGGGGGAATCACCGGGGAGCTGTTTTTT.

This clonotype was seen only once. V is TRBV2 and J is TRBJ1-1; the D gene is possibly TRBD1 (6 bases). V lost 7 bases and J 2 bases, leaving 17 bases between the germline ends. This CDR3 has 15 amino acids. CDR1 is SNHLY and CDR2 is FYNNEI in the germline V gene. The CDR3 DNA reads TGTGCCAGCACCACAGGGCCCGGGCGAAACACTGAAGCTTTCTTT. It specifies CASTTGPGRNTEAFF.

In DNA, the CDR3 is TGCAGCTCTATACCGGGACTAGCAACTACCACAGATACGCAGTATTTT. Amino acid sequence: CSSIPGLATTTDTQYF. The chain joins TRBV29-1 to TRBJ2-3; 9 positions match TRBD2. The trim removed 8 bases at V and 2 bases at J, leaving 14 bases unmatched. The germline gives CDR1 SQVTM, CDR2 ANQGSEA. The CDR3 runs to 16 residues.

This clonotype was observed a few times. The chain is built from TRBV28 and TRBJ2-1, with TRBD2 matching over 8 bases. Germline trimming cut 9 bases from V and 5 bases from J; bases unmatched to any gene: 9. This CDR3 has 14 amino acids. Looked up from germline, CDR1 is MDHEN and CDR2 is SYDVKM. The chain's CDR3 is CASKAGEINNEQFF. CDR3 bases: TGTGCCAGTAAAGCGGGAGAAATCAACAATGAGCAGTTCTTC.

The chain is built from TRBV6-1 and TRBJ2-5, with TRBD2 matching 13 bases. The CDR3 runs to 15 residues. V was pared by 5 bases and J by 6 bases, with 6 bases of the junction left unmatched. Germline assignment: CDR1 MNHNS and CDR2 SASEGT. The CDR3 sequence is CASSPGTSGKQTQYF. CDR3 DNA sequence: TGTGCCAGCAGTCCCGGGACTAGCGGGAAACAGACCCAGTACTTC.

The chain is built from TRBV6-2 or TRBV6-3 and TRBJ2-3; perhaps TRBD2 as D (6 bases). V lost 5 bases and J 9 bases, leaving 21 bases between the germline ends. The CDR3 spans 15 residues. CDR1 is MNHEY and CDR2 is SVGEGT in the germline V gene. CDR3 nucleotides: TGTGCCAGCAGTACCGGGCTAGCGTCCCGGGGAACGCAGTATTTT. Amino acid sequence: CASSTGLASRGTQYF.

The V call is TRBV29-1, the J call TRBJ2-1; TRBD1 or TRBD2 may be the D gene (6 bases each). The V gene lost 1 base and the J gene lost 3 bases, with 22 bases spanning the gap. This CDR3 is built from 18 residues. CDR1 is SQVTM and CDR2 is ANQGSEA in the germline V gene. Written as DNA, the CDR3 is TGCAGCGTTGAAGTCCCGACTCCGGGGGCGTCGATCTACAATGAGCAGTTCTTC. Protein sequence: CSVEVPTPGASIYNEQFF.

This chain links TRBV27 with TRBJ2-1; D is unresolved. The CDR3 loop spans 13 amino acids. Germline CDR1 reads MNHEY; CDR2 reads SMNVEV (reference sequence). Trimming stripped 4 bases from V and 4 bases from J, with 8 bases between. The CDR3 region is CASSWSGYNEQFF. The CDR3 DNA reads TGTGCCAGCAGTTGGTCTGGGTACAATGAGCAGTTCTTC.

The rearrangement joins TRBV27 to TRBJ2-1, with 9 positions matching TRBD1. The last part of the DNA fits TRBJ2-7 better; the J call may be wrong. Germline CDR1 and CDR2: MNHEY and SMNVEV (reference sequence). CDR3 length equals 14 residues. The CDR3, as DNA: TGTGCCAGCAGTTGGGACAGGGTCTACAATGAGCAGTACTTC. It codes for CASSWDRVYNEQYF.

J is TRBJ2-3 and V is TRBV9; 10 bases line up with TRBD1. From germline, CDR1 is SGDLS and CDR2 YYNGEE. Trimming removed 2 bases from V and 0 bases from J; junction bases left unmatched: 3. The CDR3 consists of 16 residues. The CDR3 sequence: CASSVGTGVSTDTQYF. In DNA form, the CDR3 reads TGTGCCAGCAGCGTCGGGACAGGGGTTAGCACAGATACGCAGTATTTT.

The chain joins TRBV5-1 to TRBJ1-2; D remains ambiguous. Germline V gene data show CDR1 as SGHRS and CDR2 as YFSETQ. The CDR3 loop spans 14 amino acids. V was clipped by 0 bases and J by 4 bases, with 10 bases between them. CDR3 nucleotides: TGCGCCAGCAGCTTGGAGTCAGGAACCTATGGCTACACCTTC. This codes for CASSLESGTYGYTF.

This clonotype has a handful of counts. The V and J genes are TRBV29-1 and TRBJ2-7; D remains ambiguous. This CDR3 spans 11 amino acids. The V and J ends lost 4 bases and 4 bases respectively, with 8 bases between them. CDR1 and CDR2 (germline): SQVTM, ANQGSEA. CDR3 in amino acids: CSVVWGYEQYF. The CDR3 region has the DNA TGCAGCGTTGTGTGGGGTTACGAGCAGTACTTC.

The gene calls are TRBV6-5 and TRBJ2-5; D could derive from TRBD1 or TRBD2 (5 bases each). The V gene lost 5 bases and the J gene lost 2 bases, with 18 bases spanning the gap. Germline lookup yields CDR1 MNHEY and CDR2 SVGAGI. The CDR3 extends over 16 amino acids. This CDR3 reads CASSPITGTSQETQYF. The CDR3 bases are TGTGCCAGCAGTCCCATTACCGGGACCTCGCAAGAGACCCAGTACTTC.

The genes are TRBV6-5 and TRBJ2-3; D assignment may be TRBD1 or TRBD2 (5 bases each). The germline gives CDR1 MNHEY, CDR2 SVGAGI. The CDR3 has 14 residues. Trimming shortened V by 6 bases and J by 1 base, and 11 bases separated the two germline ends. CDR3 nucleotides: TGTGCCAGCAGCGTCCGGGACGGCACAGATACGCAGTATTTT. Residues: CASSVRDGTDTQYF.

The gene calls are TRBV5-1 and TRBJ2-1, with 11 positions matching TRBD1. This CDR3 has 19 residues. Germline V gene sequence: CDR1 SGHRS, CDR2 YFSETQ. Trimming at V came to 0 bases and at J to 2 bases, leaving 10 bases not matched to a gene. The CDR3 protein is CASSLGRTGGPHPYNEQFF. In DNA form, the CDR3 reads TGCGCCAGCAGCTTGGGGCGGACAGGGGGCCCACACCCCTACAATGAGCAGTTCTTC.